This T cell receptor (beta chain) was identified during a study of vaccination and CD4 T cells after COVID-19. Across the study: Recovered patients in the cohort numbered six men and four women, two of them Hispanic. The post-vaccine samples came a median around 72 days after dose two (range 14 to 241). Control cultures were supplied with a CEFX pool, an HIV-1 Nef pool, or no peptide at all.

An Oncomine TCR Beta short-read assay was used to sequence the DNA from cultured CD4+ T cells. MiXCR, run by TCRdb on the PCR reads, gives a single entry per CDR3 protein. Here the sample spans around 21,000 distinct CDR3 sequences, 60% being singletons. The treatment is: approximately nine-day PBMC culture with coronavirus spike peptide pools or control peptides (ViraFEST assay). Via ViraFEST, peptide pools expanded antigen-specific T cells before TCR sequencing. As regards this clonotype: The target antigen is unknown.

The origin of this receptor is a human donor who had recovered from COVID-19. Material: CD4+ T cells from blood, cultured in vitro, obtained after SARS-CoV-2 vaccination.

Here the CDR3 DNA reads TGTGCCAGCAGAATGAGAACAGGGGGCGAGCAGTACTTC. Its protein is CASRMRTGGEQYF. This chain joins TRBV6-2 or TRBV6-3 and TRBJ2-1; TRBD1 agrees at 8 bases. The DNA end favors TRBJ2-7, so the J call may be wrong. CDR1 and CDR2 from the germline V gene are MNHEY and SVGEGT. This CDR3 is 13 amino acids long.